This T cell receptor beta chain was sequenced for a study of blood T cells in healthy people across ages (dated by TCRdb to between 2014 and 2016). With regard to the full study: In model experiments, template switching captured about one uniquely barcoded TCR beta cDNA molecule for every two T cells. To track age-related changes in TCR beta repertoire diversity, the study relied on deep sequencing normalized with unique cDNA molecular identifiers. Donors were grouped into four age groups: young (average roughly 17 years), middle-aged (39), aged (around 56) and long-lived (around 82). To avoid experimental bias, donors of different ages were distributed randomly across sequencing lanes. Two additional independent replicas of 1 million unique cDNA reads from the same blood draw were analyzed for two donors (one aged 18 to 30 and one aged 80 or older). Study-level results and caveats: As age increased, observed TCR beta diversity per million T cells dropped in a roughly linear way, and a significant reduction was already evident by age roughly 36. A strong correlation was found between observed TCR beta diversity and the percentage of naive T cells measured by flow cytometry. Estimates of total diversity based on one million sequenced T cells were regarded as lower bounds and as underestimates. The long-lived group showed more naive CD4+ T cells, fewer expanded clones and increased TCR diversity than the aged group, suggesting age selection. Bulk unsorted PBMC profiling prevented conclusive comparison of naive and antigen-experienced compartments. Because the CMV infection status of the donors was unknown, age-related changes in expanded clonotypes may potentially have been confounded.

As for this clonotype: Its target antigen remains unknown. No qualities accompany the bases; no much larger clone lies one base away.

The protocol used for the library was 5' RACE. Sequencing instrument: Illumina HiSeq 2500. A second PCR of about 6 to 11 cycles was performed with a sample-barcoded 5' primer and a J-beta primer mix. A template-switch 5' adaptor carrying 12 random nucleotides introduced a unique molecular identifier onto each TCR beta cDNA molecule. At least 3 million CDR3-containing paired-end reads were obtained from each sample. First-strand cDNA was synthesized from all RNA with the Mint cDNA synthesis kit, primed by a TRBC-specific oligonucleotide. After uracil-DNA glycosylase treatment, a first 18-cycle PCR used universal primers M1SS and BC2_uni_R on all cDNA. The published analysis was carried out like this. Normalization of each sample was performed by random selection of 1 million high-quality reads, each carrying a distinct molecular identifier. Reads with shared molecular identifiers were discarded instead of being binned into consensus sequences. CDR3 identification, clonotype clustering and error correction used MiTCR with a Q25 quality threshold and the strictest error-elimination algorithm. A nonparametric unseen species model using Euler transformation provided a lower-bound estimate of total TCR beta diversity. TCRdb itself trimmed the public reads at Q25 with fastp, ran MiXCR and retained productive beta chains. All rows with the same CDR3 protein become a single entry with the most common DNA and genes. TCRdb's processing, not the authors', yielded these V and J calls. The sample yields about 1.8 million distinct CDR3 sequences; around half were counted once. Clones ranked in the top ten supply 2% to 2.5% of the sample.

The V end loses 0 bases and the J end loses 5 bases, and a stretch of 13 bases separates them. Spanning cysteine to phenylalanine, the CDR3 consists of 15 amino acids. Solely the CDR3 DNA is kept, with 45 bases framed from the first base. CDR1 and CDR2 were assigned from the germline V gene as SGHAT and FQNNGV. Donors were 35 to 40 systemically healthy Caucasian individuals from Russia aged about 6 to 100 years. Each donor gave approximately 9.3 milliliters of peripheral blood, collected into EDTA-treated Vacutainer tubes. Ficoll-Paque density-gradient centrifugation was used to isolate PBMCs, with at least 6.5 million per sample. Trizol reagent was used to extract total RNA from the PBMCs, yielding at least 5.5 micrograms per sample. For every donor, an aliquot of PBMCs went through flow cytometry to measure the percentages of naive CD45RAhigh/CD27high T cells.

Input material: blood. The receptor was derived from a woman aged 40 to 50 in good health. The sequence links TRBV11-2 to TRBJ1-2, and possibly TRBD1, on 6 matching bases. The encoded CDR3 is CASSLDFSGVYGYTF. The DNA is as follows: TGTGCCAGCAGCTTAGATTTTTCAGGGGTATATGGCTACACCTTC.